The 6 T cell receptor beta chains given below trace back to one sample, sequenced in a study of T-cell reconstitution after alpha-beta-depleted transplantation in children. Unique molecular identifiers featured in how the TCRbeta library was prepared. One entry per CDR3 protein results from TCRdb running MiXCR on the PCR reads. The data hold around 370,000 distinct CDR3 sequences, with approximately 10% observed a single time. The specimen comprised PBMCs from the stem cell graft donor, sampled from the stem cell graft. Receptors were obtained from a human donor who donated a stem cell graft to a child with acute lymphoblastic leukemia.

This chain connects TRBV5-1 to TRBJ1-3; TRBD1 matches 7 bases. Germline-derived CDR1 and CDR2 are SGHRS and YFSETQ. This CDR3 region has 15 residues. The V and J ends lost 3 bases and 0 bases, in that order; junction bases with no gene match: 3. As DNA, the CDR3 is TGCGCCAGCAGCTCGACAGGGTTCTCTGGAAACACCATATATTTT. This codes for CASSSTGFSGNTIYF.

This clonotype was seen more than once but under ten times. The chain joins TRBV27 to TRBJ1-5; D perhaps matches TRBD1 (5 bases). The CDR3 totals 17 residues. V lost 5 bases to trimming and J lost 0 bases, with 17 bases between them. CDR1 is MNHEY and CDR2 is SMNVEV in the germline V gene (reference sequence). The CDR3 sequence is CASSQQTTGYSNQPQHF. The DNA of the CDR3 is TGTGCCAGCAGTCAACAAACCACAGGTTATAGCAATCAGCCCCAGCATTTT.

This clonotype was counted a few times. This chain links TRBV29-1 with TRBJ2-7, with D hard to call. The ends were cut back, 4 bases at V and 0 bases at J, with 10 bases in the middle. The germline V gene has CDR1 SQVTM and CDR2 ANQGSEA. The CDR3 is 13 amino acids. The CDR3 protein is CSVVPSSSYEQYF. CDR3 coding DNA: TGCAGCGTTGTCCCCTCGAGCTCCTACGAGCAGTACTTC.

This clonotype was recorded a few times. The CDR3 region has the DNA TGTGCCAGCAGTTTTGGACTCGGTACTGAAGCTTTCTTT. Translating it yields CASSFGLGTEAFF. The chain is built from TRBV27 and TRBJ1-1; D is undetermined. Germline V gives CDR1 MNHEY, CDR2 SMNVEV (reference sequence). CDR3 size: 13 residues. Trimming removed 3 bases at V and 5 bases at J, with 10 bases between.

In its sample, this clonotype was seen many times. The genes are TRBV29-1 and TRBJ2-3; 15 nucleotides line up with TRBD2. The CDR3 contains 17 residues. Germline V gives CDR1 SQVTM, CDR2 ANQGSEA. Trimming took 5 bases from V and 0 from J; bases not matched to a gene: 6. The CDR3 sequence is CSVLGLAGGFSTDTQYF. The CDR3 DNA reads as TGCAGCGTTCTGGGACTAGCGGGAGGATTTAGCACAGATACGCAGTATTTT.

Many counts were recorded for this clonotype. This chain uses TRBV20-1 with TRBJ2-3, with D uncertain. The CDR3 has 13 amino acids. The V end lost 5 bases, the J end lost 5 bases, and 14 bases lay between the germline ends. The germline V gene has CDR1 DFQATT and CDR2 SNEGSKA (reference sequence). The CDR3 reads CSAASPGEDTQYF. The DNA for the CDR3 is TGCAGTGCTGCCTCCCCCGGAGAAGATACGCAGTATTTT.